The 32 T cell receptor beta chains in this list originate from one sample, sequenced in a study of shared clonotypes between healthy human individuals. Measured with immunoSEQ multiplex PCR; TCRdb has only the in-frame clones, and not every one. The repertoire holds millions of clones, roughly 95% seen once, with 0.1% to 0.15% in the top ten. Sequenced: naive CD4+ T cells sorted from blood. Subset noted: CD45RA+ positively selected. The receptors were sampled from a man younger than 30 in good health.

V and J are TRBV9 and TRBJ2-3, with 9 bases aligning to TRBD1. Trimming removed 4 bases from V and 4 bases from J; junction bases left unmatched: 7. The length of the CDR3 is 15 residues. The germline V gene encodes CDR1 SGDLS and CDR2 YYNGEE. The CDR3 here is CASSSWDRAPDTQYF. Written as DNA, the CDR3 is TGTGCCAGCAGCTCGTGGGACAGGGCGCCAGATACGCAGTATTTT.

This clone was seen once. The chain recombines TRBV9 with TRBJ1-3, with D unclear. The V and J ends lost 0 bases and 2 bases respectively, with 9 bases between them. In germline, CDR1 is SGDLS, CDR2 YYNGEE. The CDR3 is 15 amino acids. The CDR3 sequence: CASSVGPGTGNTIYF. CDR3 nucleotides: TGTGCCAGCAGCGTAGGTCCGGGTACTGGAAACACCATATATTTT.

The J gene is TRBJ2-2, the V gene TRBV5-1, with 9 bases identical to TRBD1. Germline V gene data show CDR1 as SGHRS and CDR2 as YFSETQ. The CDR3 loop spans 17 amino acids. J gave up 5 bases and V 0 bases, and 8 bases lay outside the gene matches. The CDR3 sequence: CASSLESGTGRTGELFF. The CDR3 DNA reads as TGCGCCAGCAGCTTGGAATCCGGGACAGGGCGAACCGGGGAGCTGTTTTTT.

Note on this clone: This sequence may be a read error, since a much larger clone differs from it by one base. The same CDR3 also results from other DNA sequences found in this sample. The rearrangement links TRBV29-1 to TRBJ2-5; D may correspond to TRBD1 or TRBD2 (5 bases each). CDR1 is SQVTM, CDR2 ANQGSEA, per germline. V gave up 6 bases and J gave up 11 bases, with 19 bases separating them. CDR3 length: 12 residues. CDR3 residues: CSVRDGTYEQYF. CDR3 DNA: TGCAGCGTCCGGGATGGGACCTATGAGCAGTACTTC.

This clone has a single count. The chain's CDR3 is CASSLLVATNEKLFF. The CDR3 coding sequence is TGTGCCAGCAGTTTATTGGTTGCAACTAATGAAAAACTGTTTTTT. This chain uses TRBV28 with TRBJ1-4; no definite D call. Trimming took 1 base from V and 0 from J, leaving 6 bases between them. CDR3 length equals 15 residues. Germline lookup yields CDR1 MDHEN and CDR2 SYDVKM.

V is TRBV7-6 and J is TRBJ2-2; D not resolved. CDR1 SGHVS and CDR2 FNYEAQ come from the germline V gene. V was shortened by 2 bases and J by 2 bases, with 6 bases between the two germline ends. CDR3 length: 14 residues. The DNA of the CDR3 is TGTGCCAGCAGCTTAACAAGTAACACCGGGGAGCTGTTTTTT. Its protein product is CASSLTSNTGELFF.

This clone appeared a single time. The V call is TRBV7-9, the J call TRBJ2-3; 7 bases align to TRBD2. Trimming removed 2 bases from V and 2 bases from J; junction bases left unmatched: 10. This CDR3 has 17 amino acids. CDR1 is SEHNR, CDR2 FQNEAQ, per germline (reference sequence). The CDR3 spells CASSLTSPSGATDTQYF. In DNA, the CDR3 is TGTGCCAGCAGCTTAACATCGCCTAGCGGTGCCACAGATACGCAGTATTTT.

The CDR3 loop reads CASSPWDGYTDTQYF. The CDR3 DNA follows: TGTGCCAGCAGCCCGTGGGACGGATACACAGATACGCAGTATTTT. The gene calls are TRBV4-2 and TRBJ2-3; D might be TRBD1 or TRBD2, each matching 5 bases. CDR1 and CDR2 from the germline V gene are LGHNA and YNFKEQ. Trimming took 4 bases from V and 2 from J, leaving 13 bases between them. The CDR3 has 15 residues.

The chain recombines TRBV4-1 with TRBJ1-6; no clear D. The CDR3 is 16 residues long. The ends were cut back, 1 base at V and 7 bases at J, with 14 bases in the middle. Germline V gene lookup returns CDR1 MGHRA and CDR2 YSYEKL. DNA for the CDR3: TGCGCCAGCAGCCAAGCCTTCATCCAGTTCAATTCACCCCTCCACTTT. This encodes CASSQAFIQFNSPLHF.

Points on this clone: Other nucleotide sequences in the sample specify the same CDR3. The gene calls are TRBV7-6 and TRBJ1-2; no reliable D call. Germline CDR1 SGHVS, CDR2 FNYEAQ. The V and J ends lost 1 base and 0 bases respectively, with 3 bases between them. This CDR3 has 13 amino acids. The CDR3 sequence: CASSLGTNYGYTF. The DNA for the CDR3 is TGTGCCAGCAGCTTAGGCACTAACTATGGCTACACCTTC.

This chain links TRBV29-1 with TRBJ1-1, with D perhaps TRBD1 (6 bases). Per the germline V gene, CDR1 is SQVTM and CDR2 is ANQGSEA. CDR3 length: 11 amino acids. V was trimmed by 7 bases and J by 9 bases, leaving 15 bases between them. This CDR3 reads CSEAMQGQAFF. CDR3 nucleotide sequence: TGCAGCGAGGCTATGCAGGGGCAAGCTTTCTTT.

The genes are TRBV6-1 and TRBJ1-4, with D uncertain. Germline values: CDR1 MNHNS, CDR2 SASEGT. V lost 6 bases and J lost 5, with 10 bases in between. The CDR3 covers 13 residues. CDR3 nucleotides: TGTGCCAGCAGGGGCTGGGAAAATGAAAAACTGTTTTTT. Its protein product is CASRGWENEKLFF.

A single count supports this clone. The J gene is TRBJ2-7, the V gene TRBV6-1; 9 bases agree with TRBD1. CDR1 is MNHNS, CDR2 SASEGT, per germline. Trimming took 4 bases from V and 5 from J; bases not matched to a gene: 9. This CDR3 spans 15 amino acids. The CDR3 nucleotides read TGTGCCAGCAGTGGTCCCGGGACAGGGATCCACGAGCAGTACTTC. Translation: CASSGPGTGIHEQYF.

Only a few counts were recorded for this clone. The chain carries TRBV25-1 and TRBJ2-7, with D perhaps TRBD2 (5 bases). The CDR3 is 15 amino acids. V was trimmed by 1 base and J by 5 bases, leaving 15 bases between them. Per the germline V gene, CDR1 is MGHDK and CDR2 is SYGVNS. The CDR3 DNA sequence: TGTGCCAGCAGTGAATTCCGTGGAGGAAGGGACGAGCAGTACTTC. Residues: CASSEFRGGRDEQYF.

The chain has TRBV2 and TRBJ1-2, with D hard to call. The CDR3 is 11 amino acids. CDR1 and CDR2 (germline): SNHLY, FYNNEI. Trimming left V 4 bases short and J 8 bases short, with 8 bases between. CDR3 nucleotides: TGTGCCAGCAGTGTGAGGGTCGGCTACACCTTC. Residues: CASSVRVGYTF.

This clone was observed a few times. This chain uses TRBV9 with TRBJ1-4; D ambiguous. Germline values: CDR1 SGDLS, CDR2 YYNGEE. This CDR3 region has 14 residues. V was clipped by 0 bases and J by 8 bases, with 11 bases between them. The CDR3 region is CASSVGMTREKLFF. CDR3 coding DNA: TGTGCCAGCAGCGTAGGGATGACACGGGAAAAACTGTTTTTT.

The J gene is TRBJ2-1, the V gene TRBV9; D remains unclear. Germline V CDR1 and CDR2: SGDLS, YYNGEE. The V end was cut by 5 bases, the J end by 0 bases, with 6 bases between. The CDR3 sequence is 13 residues long. This CDR3 is CASRNSSYNEQFF. As DNA, the CDR3 is TGTGCCAGCAGGAACAGCTCCTACAATGAGCAGTTCTTC.

The genes are TRBV29-1 and TRBJ1-3; 7 positions agree with TRBD1. This CDR3 comprises 14 residues. Per germline, CDR1 SQVTM and CDR2 ANQGSEA. V gave up 4 bases and J gave up 1 base; unmatched junction bases: 4. The CDR3 loop reads CSVVWTGSGNTIYF. Written as DNA, the CDR3 is TGCAGCGTTGTATGGACAGGTTCTGGAAACACCATATATTTT.

The rearrangement uses TRBV30 and TRBJ2-7; D possibly matches TRBD1 or TRBD2 (6 bases each). V was clipped by 0 bases and J by 4 bases, with 16 bases between them. Germline lookup yields CDR1 GTSNPN and CDR2 SVGIG (reference sequence). CDR3 length: 15 residues. CDR3 sequence: CAWSVGAVGTYEQYF. CDR3 nucleotide sequence: TGTGCCTGGAGTGTGGGGGCAGTCGGGACTTACGAGCAGTACTTC.

V usage is TRBV19 and J usage is TRBJ1-2; TRBD1 is a possible D gene (5 bases). V lost 7 bases and J 8 bases, leaving 14 bases between the germline ends. The CDR3 extends over 12 amino acids. The germline gives CDR1 LNHDA, CDR2 SQIVND (reference sequence). The CDR3 DNA is TGTGCCAGTATCTCCCAGGGCCGGGGCTACACCTTC. Protein product: CASISQGRGYTF.

This clone was recorded once. The chain recombines TRBV7-9 with TRBJ2-7; tentatively, D is TRBD1 or TRBD2 (5 bases each). The germline V gene has CDR1 SEHNR and CDR2 FQNEAQ (reference sequence). The ends were cut back, 5 bases at V and 5 bases at J, with 16 bases in the middle. CDR3 length equals 14 residues. This CDR3 is CASSISGPVNEQYF. The CDR3 coding sequence is TGTGCCAGCAGCATTTCGGGACCGGTCAACGAGCAGTACTTC.

The V call is TRBV2, the J call TRBJ2-7, with D perhaps matching TRBD1 (5 bases). The ends were cut back, 3 bases at V and 5 bases at J, with 14 bases in the middle. Germline CDR1 is SNHLY and CDR2 is FYNNEI. The CDR3 extends over 14 amino acids. The CDR3 DNA follows: TGTGCCAGCAGTGATCTTGTCAGGGCGAACGAGCAGTACTTC. Its translation: CASSDLVRANEQYF.

This chain links TRBV5-1 with TRBJ1-4; possibly TRBD1 for D (6 bases). CDR1 is SGHRS, CDR2 YFSETQ, per germline. The CDR3 is 14 amino acids. The V end was cut by 2 bases, the J end by 6 bases, with 11 bases between. CDR3 sequence: CASSFGQSYEKLFF. CDR3 nucleotide sequence: TGCGCCAGCAGCTTCGGACAGAGTTATGAAAAACTGTTTTTT.

This sequence joins TRBV5-1 and TRBJ1-4; a weak D match, TRBD1 (6 bases). Germline V gives CDR1 SGHRS, CDR2 YFSETQ. V was trimmed by 0 bases and J by 5 bases, leaving 11 bases between them. The CDR3 extends over 15 amino acids. In DNA form, the CDR3 reads TGCGCCAGCAGCTTGGGTTCAGGACAGAATGAAAAACTGTTTTTT. Translation: CASSLGSGQNEKLFF.

This chain links TRBV5-1 with TRBJ2-7; D may be TRBD2 (7 bases). This CDR3 has 15 residues. The V end was cut by 0 bases, the J end by 5 bases, with 15 bases between. CDR1 is SGHRS and CDR2 is YFSETQ in the germline V gene. For the CDR3, the DNA is TGCGCCAGCAGCTTGGCCCGGGGGGCTGGGGACGAGCAGTACTTC. This encodes CASSLARGAGDEQYF.

The chain uses TRBV10-3 and TRBJ1-3; the D is unclear. This CDR3 has 16 amino acids. Per the germline V gene, CDR1 is ENHRY and CDR2 is SYGVKD. V lost 1 base, J lost 0 bases, and 10 bases lay in between. This CDR3 reads CAISEWSGFSGNTIYF. The CDR3 DNA sequence: TGTGCCATCAGTGAGTGGTCAGGCTTCTCTGGAAACACCATATATTTT.

This clone was counted a single time. The chain links TRBV7-9 to TRBJ1-5; 8 bases fit TRBD1. V was clipped by 3 bases and J by 3 bases; unmatched bases: 7. The CDR3 extends over 16 amino acids. Germline V lookup: CDR1 SEHNR, CDR2 FQNEAQ (reference sequence). Here the CDR3 DNA reads TGTGCCAGCAGCTTGAGTGGACAGGGCTACAATCAGCCCCAGCATTTT. Translating it yields CASSLSGQGYNQPQHF.

V gene TRBV22-1 combines with J gene TRBJ1-5; the table's D call TRBD1 went unverified against the DNA. TRBV22-1 constitutes a pseudogene. This CDR3 has 18 residues. The DNA of the CDR3 is TGTCCTGGGAGCGCACCCGGGCAGGGCGTCAGAAATAATCAGCCCCAGCATTTT. Its protein is CPGSAPGQGVRNNQPQHF.

The CDR3 here is CASSTPQGSLFF. DNA of the CDR3: TGTGCCAGCAGCACGCCCCAGGGTAGTCTTTTCTTT. The chain is built from TRBV5-6 and TRBJ1-1, with TRBD1 as a possible D gene (5 bases). The V end lost 4 bases, the J end lost 13 bases, and 17 bases lay between the germline ends. This CDR3 has 12 residues. Germline CDR1 and CDR2: SGHDT and YYEEEE.

This chain uses TRBV20-1 with TRBJ1-2; D unclear. V was pared by 3 bases and J by 5 bases, with 7 bases between. The CDR3 is 11 residues long. Looked up from germline, CDR1 is DFQATT and CDR2 is SNEGSKA (reference sequence). CDR3 sequence reads: CSARSPYGYTF. DNA for the CDR3: TGCAGTGCTAGGTCCCCATATGGCTACACCTTC.

Regarding this clone: Other DNA sequences from this sample encode an identical CDR3 as well. This chain joins TRBV18 and TRBJ1-5; D possibly corresponds to TRBD1 (5 bases). V was shortened by 3 bases and J by 6 bases, with 12 bases between the two germline ends. The CDR3 extends over 14 amino acids. Per germline, CDR1 KGHSH and CDR2 LQKENI. The CDR3 region has the DNA TGTGCCAGCTCACCGCAGGGTCAAGGTCAGCCCCAGCATTTT. Its protein product is CASSPQGQGQPQHF.

The chain couples TRBV4-1 to TRBJ1-1, with D uncertain. Trimming took off 0 bases at V and 6 bases at J, with 14 bases between the two ends. CDR1 MGHRA and CDR2 YSYEKL come from the germline V gene. This CDR3 is 15 amino acids long. This CDR3 is CASSQESGIWAEAFF. The CDR3 bases are TGCGCCAGCAGCCAAGAAAGCGGGATCTGGGCTGAAGCTTTCTTT.